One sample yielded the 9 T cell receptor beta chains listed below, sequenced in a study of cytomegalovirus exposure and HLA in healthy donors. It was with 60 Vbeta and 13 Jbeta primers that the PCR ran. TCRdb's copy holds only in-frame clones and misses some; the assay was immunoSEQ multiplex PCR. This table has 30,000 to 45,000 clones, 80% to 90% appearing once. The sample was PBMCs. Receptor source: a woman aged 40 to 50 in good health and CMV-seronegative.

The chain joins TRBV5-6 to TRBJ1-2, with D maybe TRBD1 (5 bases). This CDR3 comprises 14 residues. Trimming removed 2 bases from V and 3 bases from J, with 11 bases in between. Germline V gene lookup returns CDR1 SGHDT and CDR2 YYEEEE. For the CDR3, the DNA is TGTGCCAGCAGCTTAGGTGGACACTACTATGGCTACACCTTC. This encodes CASSLGGHYYGYTF.

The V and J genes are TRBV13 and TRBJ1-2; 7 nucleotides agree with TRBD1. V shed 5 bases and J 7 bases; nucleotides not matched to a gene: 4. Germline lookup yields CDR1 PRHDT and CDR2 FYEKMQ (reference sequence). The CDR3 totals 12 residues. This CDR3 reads CASSKTGVGYTF. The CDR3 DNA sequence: TGTGCCAGCAGCAAAACAGGGGTTGGCTACACCTTC. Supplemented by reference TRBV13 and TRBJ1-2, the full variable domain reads AAGVIQSPRHLIKEKRETATLKCYPIPRHDTVYWYQQGPGQDPQFLISFYEKMQSDKGSIPDRFSAQQFSDYHSELNMSSLELGDSALYFCASSKTGVGYTFGSGTRLTVV.

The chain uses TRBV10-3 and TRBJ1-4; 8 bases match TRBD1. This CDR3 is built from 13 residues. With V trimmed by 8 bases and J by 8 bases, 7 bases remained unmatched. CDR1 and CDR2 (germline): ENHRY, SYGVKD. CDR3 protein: CAIGPGGQEKLFF. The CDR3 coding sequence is TGTGCCATCGGCCCAGGGGGCCAGGAAAAACTGTTTTTT.

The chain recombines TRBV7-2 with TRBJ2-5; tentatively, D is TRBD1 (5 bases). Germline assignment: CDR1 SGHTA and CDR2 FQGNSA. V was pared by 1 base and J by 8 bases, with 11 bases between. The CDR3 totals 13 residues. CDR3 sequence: CASSLENTGTQYF. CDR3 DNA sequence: TGTGCCAGCAGCTTAGAGAACACAGGAACCCAGTACTTC.

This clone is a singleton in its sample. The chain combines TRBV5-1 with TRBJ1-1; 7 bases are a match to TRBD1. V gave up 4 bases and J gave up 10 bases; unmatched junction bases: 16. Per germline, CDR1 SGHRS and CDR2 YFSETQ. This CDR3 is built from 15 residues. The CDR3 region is CASSVGTESSGRAFF. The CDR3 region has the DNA TGCGCCAGCAGCGTAGGGACAGAAAGTAGTGGTCGAGCTTTCTTT.

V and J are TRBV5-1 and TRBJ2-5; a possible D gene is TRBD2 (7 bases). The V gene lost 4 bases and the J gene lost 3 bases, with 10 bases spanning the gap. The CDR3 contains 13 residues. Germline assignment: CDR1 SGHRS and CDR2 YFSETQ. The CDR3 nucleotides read TGCGCCAGCAGCGGGGGGGCGGAAGAGACCCAGTACTTC. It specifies CASSGGAEETQYF.

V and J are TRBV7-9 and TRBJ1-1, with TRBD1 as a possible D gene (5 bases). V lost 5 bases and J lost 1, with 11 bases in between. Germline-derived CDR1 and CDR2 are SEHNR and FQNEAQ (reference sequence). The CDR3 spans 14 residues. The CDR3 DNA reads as TGTGCCAGCAGCCCTCTCGGGGGGAACACTGAAGCTTTCTTT. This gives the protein CASSPLGGNTEAFF.

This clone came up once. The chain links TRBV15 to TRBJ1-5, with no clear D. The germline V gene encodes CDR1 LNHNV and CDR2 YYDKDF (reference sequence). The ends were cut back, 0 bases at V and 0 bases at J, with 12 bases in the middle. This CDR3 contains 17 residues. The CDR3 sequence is CATSRDVTPYSNQPQHF. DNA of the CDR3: TGTGCCACCAGCAGAGATGTAACTCCTTATAGCAATCAGCCCCAGCATTTT.

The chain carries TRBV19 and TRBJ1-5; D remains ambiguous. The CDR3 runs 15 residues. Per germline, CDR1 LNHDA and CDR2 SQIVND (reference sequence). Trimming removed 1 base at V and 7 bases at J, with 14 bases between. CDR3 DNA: TGTGCCAGTAGTATAGGCGGAGGGATAGGCCAGCCCCAGCATTTT. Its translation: CASSIGGGIGQPQHF.